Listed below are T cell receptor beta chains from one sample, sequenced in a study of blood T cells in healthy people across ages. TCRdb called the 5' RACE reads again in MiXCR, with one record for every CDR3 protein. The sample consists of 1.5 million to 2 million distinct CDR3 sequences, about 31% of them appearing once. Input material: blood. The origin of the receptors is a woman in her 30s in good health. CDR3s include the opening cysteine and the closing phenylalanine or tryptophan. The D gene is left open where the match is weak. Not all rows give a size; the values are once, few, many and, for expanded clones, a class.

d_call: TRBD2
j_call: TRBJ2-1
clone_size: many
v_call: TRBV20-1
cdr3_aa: CSAETSGPANEQFF
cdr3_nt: TGCAGTGCAGAAACTAGCGGGCCCGCCAATGAGCAGTTCTTC

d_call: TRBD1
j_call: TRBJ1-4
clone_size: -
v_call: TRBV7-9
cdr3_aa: CASSFDRGGEKLFF
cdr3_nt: TGTGCCAGCAGCTTCGACAGGGGAGGAGAAAAACTGTTTTTT

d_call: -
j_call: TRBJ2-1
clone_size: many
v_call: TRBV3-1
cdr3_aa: CASSQDWGSSYNEQFF
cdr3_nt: TGTGCCAGCAGCCAAGATTGGGGCAGCTCCTACAATGAGCAGTTCTTC

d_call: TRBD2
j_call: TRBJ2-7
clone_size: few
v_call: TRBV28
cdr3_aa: CASSRGGSGRNEQYF
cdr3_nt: TGTGCCAGCAGCCGGGGGGGTAGCGGGAGGAACGAGCAGTACTTC

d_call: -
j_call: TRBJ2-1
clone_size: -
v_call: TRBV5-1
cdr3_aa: CASSSGLTFTDEQFF
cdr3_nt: TGCGCCAGCAGCTCGGGACTCACCTTTACCGATGAGCAGTTCTTC

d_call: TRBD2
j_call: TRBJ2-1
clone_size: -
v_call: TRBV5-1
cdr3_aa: CASSSSGAGGPEEQFF
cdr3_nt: TGCGCCAGCAGTTCCTCGGGGGCGGGAGGGCCTGAGGAGCAGTTCTTC

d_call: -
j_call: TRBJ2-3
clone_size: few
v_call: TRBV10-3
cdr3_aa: CAVSGKFTDTQYF
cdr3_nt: TGTGCCGTCAGTGGGAAGTTTACAGATACGCAGTATTTT

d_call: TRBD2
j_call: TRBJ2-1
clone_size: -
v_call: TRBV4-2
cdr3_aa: CASSPWTSDYNEQFF
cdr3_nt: TGTGCCAGCAGCCCTTGGACTAGCGACTACAATGAGCAGTTCTTC

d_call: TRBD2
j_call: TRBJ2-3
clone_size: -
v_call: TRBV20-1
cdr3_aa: CSAQSGATDTQYF
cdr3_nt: TGCAGTGCACAGAGCGGGGCCACAGATACGCAGTATTTT

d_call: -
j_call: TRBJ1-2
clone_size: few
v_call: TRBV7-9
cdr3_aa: CASGATGTNYGYTF
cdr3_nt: TGTGCCAGCGGAGCTACCGGGACCAACTATGGCTACACCTTC

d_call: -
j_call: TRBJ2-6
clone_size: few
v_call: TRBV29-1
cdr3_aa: CSVEQGILSGVNVLTF
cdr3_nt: TGCAGCGTTGAACAGGGGATACTCTCTGGGGTCAACGTCCTGACTTTC

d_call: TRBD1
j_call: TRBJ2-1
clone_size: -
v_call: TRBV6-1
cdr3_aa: CASSLGPGTGVGYNEQFF
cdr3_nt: TGTGCCAGCAGTCTCGGTCCCGGGACAGGGGTCGGGTACAATGAGCAGTTCTTC

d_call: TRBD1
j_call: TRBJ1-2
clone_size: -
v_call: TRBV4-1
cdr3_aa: CASSPQGTGLNYGYTF
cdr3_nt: TGCGCCAGCAGCCCTCAGGGGACAGGCTTAAACTATGGCTACACCTTC

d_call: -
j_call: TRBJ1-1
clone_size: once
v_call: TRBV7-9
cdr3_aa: CASSWNTGGSTEAFF
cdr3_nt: TGTGCCAGCAGCTGGAATACCGGGGGGAGCACTGAAGCTTTCTTT

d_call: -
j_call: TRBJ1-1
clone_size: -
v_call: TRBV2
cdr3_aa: CASSTAGSEAFF
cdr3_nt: TGTGCCAGCAGTACGGCAGGGAGTGAAGCTTTCTTT

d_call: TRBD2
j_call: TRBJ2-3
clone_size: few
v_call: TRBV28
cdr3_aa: CASSLGSGSSDTQYF
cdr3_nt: TGTGCCAGCAGTTTGGGTAGCGGGAGTTCAGATACGCAGTATTTT

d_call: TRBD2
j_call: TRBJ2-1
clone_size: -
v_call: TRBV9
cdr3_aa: CASSVIGGGNNEQFF
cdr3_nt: TGTGCCAGCAGCGTAATAGGCGGGGGTAACAATGAGCAGTTCTTC

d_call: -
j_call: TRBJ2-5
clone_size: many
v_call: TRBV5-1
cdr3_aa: CASSLGSGNGETQYF
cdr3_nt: TGCGCCAGCAGCTTGGGGTCCGGGAACGGAGAGACCCAGTACTTC

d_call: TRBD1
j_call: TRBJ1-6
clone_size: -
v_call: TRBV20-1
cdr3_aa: CSANQGQVNSPLHF
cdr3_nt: TGCAGTGCTAACCAGGGACAGGTGAATTCACCCCTCCACTTT

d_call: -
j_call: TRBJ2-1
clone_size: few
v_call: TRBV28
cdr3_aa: CASSLVTREQFF
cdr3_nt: TGTGCCAGCAGTTTAGTTACCAGGGAGCAGTTCTTC

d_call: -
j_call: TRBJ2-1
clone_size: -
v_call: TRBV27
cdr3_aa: CASSDSWGEQFF
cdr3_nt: TGTGCCAGCAGTGACTCCTGGGGCGAGCAGTTCTTC

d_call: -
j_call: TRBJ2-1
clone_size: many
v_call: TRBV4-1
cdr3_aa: CASSQGGLVLYEQFF
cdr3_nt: TGCGCCAGCAGCCAAGGGGGTCTCGTCCTCTATGAGCAGTTCTTC

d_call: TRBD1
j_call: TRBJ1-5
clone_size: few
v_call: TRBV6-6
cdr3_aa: CASSLLTGGREPQHF
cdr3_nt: TGTGCCAGCAGCCTCCTTACAGGGGGCAGGGAGCCCCAGCATTTT

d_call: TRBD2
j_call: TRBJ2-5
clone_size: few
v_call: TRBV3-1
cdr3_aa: CASSQDGGLAGVQETQYF
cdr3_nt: TGTGCCAGCAGCCAAGACGGGGGACTAGCGGGAGTACAAGAGACCCAGTACTTC

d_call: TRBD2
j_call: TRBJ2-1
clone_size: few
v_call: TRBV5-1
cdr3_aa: CASSLGTSGGLTYNEQFF
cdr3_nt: TGCGCCAGCAGCTTGGGGACTAGCGGGGGGTTAACCTACAATGAGCAGTTCTTC

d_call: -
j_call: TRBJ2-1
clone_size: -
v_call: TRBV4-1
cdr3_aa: CASSQQENGYEQFF
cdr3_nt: TGCGCCAGCAGCCAACAAGAAAACGGGTATGAGCAGTTCTTC

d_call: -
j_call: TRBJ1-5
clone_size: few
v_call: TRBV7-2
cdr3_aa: CASSLGLLSNQPQHF
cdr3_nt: TGTGCCAGCAGCCTGGGCCTTTTAAGCAATCAGCCCCAGCATTTT

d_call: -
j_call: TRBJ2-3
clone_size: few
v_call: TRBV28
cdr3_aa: CASSLSGDFSTDTQYF
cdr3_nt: TGTGCCAGCAGTTTATCGGGGGACTTCAGCACAGATACGCAGTATTTT

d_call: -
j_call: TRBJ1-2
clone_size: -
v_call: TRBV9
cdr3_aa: CASSDGTREFTF
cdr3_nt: TGTGCCAGCAGCGATGGGACAAGGGAGTTCACCTTC

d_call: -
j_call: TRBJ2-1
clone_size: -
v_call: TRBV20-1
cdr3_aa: CSAGSGTSSYNEQFF
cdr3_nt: TGCAGTGCTGGCAGCGGGACAAGCTCCTACAATGAGCAGTTCTTC

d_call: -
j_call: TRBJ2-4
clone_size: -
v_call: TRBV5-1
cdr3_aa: CASSLKDREGNIQYF
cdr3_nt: TGCGCCAGCAGCTTGAAGGACAGGGAGGGGAACATTCAGTACTTC

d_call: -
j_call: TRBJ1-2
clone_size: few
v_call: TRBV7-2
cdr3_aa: CASSPLYREGGVGYTF
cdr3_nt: TGTGCCAGCAGCCCCCTCTACAGGGAGGGCGGTGTTGGCTACACCTTC

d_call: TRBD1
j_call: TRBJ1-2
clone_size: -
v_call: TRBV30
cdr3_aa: CAWSAGTEAGYTF
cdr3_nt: TGTGCCTGGAGTGCCGGGACAGAGGCGGGCTACACCTTC

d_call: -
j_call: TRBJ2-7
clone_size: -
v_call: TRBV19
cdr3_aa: CASSIPGTTYEQYF
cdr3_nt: TGTGCCAGTAGTATCCCGGGGACCACCTACGAGCAGTACTTC

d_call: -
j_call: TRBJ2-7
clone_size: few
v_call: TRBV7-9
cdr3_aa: CASSLSNSGVSYEQYF
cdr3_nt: TGTGCCAGCAGCTTAAGTAATAGCGGAGTCTCCTACGAGCAGTACTTC

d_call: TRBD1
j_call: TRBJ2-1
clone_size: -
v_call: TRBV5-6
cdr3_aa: CASSGPAGQGPKQFF
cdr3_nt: TGTGCCAGCAGCGGGCCGGCGGGACAGGGGCCCAAGCAGTTCTTC

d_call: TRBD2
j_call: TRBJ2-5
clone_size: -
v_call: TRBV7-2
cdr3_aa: CASSLTSGLAGAGETQYF
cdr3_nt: TGTGCCAGCAGCTTAACCTCGGGACTAGCGGGGGCCGGAGAGACCCAGTACTTC

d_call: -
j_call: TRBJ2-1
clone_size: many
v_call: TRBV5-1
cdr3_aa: CASSLGQAYNEQFF
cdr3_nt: TGTGCCAGCAGCCTAGGGCAGGCCTACAATGAGCAGTTCTTC

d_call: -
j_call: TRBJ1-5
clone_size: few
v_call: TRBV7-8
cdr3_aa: CASSLGVEGSNQPQHF
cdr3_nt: TGTGCCAGCAGCTTAGGGGTTGAGGGAAGCAATCAGCCCCAGCATTTT

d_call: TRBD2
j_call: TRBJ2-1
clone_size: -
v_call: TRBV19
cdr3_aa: CASSIGLAGVGVNNEQFF
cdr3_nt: TGTGCCAGTAGTATAGGACTAGCGGGAGTGGGGGTAAACAATGAGCAGTTCTTC

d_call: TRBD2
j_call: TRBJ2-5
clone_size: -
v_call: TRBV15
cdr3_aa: CATSRTSGGAETQYF
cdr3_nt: TGTGCCACCAGCAGGACTAGCGGGGGGGCAGAGACCCAGTACTTC

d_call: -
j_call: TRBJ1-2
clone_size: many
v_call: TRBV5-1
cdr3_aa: CASSPTANYGYTF
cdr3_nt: TGCGCCAGCAGCCCCACAGCTAACTATGGCTACACCTTC

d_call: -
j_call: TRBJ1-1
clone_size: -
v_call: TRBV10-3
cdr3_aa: CAIGWNRVEAFF
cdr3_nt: TGTGCCATCGGATGGAACAGGGTCGAAGCTTTCTTT

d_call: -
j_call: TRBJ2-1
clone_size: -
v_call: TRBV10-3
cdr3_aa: CAIRAGESSYNEQFF
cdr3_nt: TGTGCCATCAGGGCAGGAGAGAGCTCCTACAATGAGCAGTTCTTC

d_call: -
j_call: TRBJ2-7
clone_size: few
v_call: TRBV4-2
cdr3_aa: CASSPGGASPAEQYF
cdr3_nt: TGTGCCAGCAGCCCAGGCGGGGCCTCACCGGCCGAGCAGTACTTC

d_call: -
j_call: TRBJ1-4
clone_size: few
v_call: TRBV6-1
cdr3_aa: CASSEGPSPREKLFF
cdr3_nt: TGTGCCAGCAGTGAAGGGCCGTCCCCGCGTGAAAAACTGTTTTTT

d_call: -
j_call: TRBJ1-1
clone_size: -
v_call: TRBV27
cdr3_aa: CASRLGTVNTEAFF
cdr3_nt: TGTGCCAGCAGGCTGGGGACGGTGAACACTGAAGCTTTCTTT

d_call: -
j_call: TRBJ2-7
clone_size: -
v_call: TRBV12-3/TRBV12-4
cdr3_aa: CASSLGRAVPYEQYF
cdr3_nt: TGTGCCAGCAGCCTGGGACGGGCCGTCCCCTACGAGCAGTACTTC

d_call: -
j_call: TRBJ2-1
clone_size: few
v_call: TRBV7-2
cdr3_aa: CLVEGPYNEQFF
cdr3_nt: TGCTTGGTTGAGGGGCCCTACAATGAGCAGTTCTTC

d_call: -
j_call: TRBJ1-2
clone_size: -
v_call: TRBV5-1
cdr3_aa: CASSFYSTDNYGYTF
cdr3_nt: TGCGCCAGCAGCTTTTACTCGACAGATAACTATGGCTACACCTTC

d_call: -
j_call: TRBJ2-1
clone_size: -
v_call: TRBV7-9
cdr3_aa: CASSLAALNEQFF
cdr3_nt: TGTGCCAGCAGCTTAGCGGCCCTTAATGAGCAGTTCTTC

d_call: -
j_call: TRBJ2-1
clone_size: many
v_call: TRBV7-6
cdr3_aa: CASSSGRLIAVYNEQFF
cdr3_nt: TGTGCCAGCAGCTCGGGGAGGTTGATAGCGGTGTACAATGAGCAGTTCTTC

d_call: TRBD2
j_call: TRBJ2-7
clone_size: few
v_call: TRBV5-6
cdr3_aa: CASSLGASGNYEQYF
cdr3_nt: TGTGCCAGCAGCTTGGGGGCTAGCGGGAACTACGAGCAGTACTTC